This T cell receptor (beta chain) was obtained from a study of blood T cell repertoires in COVID-19. For the study at large: The United States, Italy and Spain were the sources of the acute and convalescent COVID-19 samples. T cells, B-cell-depleted T cells, or PBMCs provided the cDNA or gDNA that served as material.

Germline V gene sequence: CDR1 MNHNS, CDR2 SASEGT. Trimming pared 2 bases from V and 5 bases from J, leaving 12 bases between. The CDR3 is 14 amino acids. Source study methods: Estimated nucleated cell counts came from reference gene primer amplification. Clones were read by immunoSEQ multiplex PCR, and TCRdb kept only the in-frame ones, dropping some. That table is the source of V, J and clone size, and D and trimming were worked out from the DNA. The data hold fewer than 300,000 clones, with under 90% observed a single time. This chain links TRBV6-1 with TRBJ2-5; possibly TRBD1 for D (5 bases). The TCR comes from a man aged 50-59 years with COVID-19, enrolled during active disease. The sample taken for sequencing was peripheral blood. The CDR3 sequence: CASSEPGLKETQYF. DNA of the CDR3: TGTGCCAGCAGTGAACCAGGGCTTAAGGAGACCCAGTACTTC.